These T cell receptor beta chains were read from a single sample in a study of T cell changes during pregnancy in multiple sclerosis. TCRdb's copy holds only in-frame clones and misses some; the assay was immunoSEQ multiplex PCR. The repertoire holds tens of thousands of clones, approximately 87% seen once, with approximately 1.4% in the top ten. Specimen: peripheral blood, collected in the first trimester of pregnancy. These receptors came from a female donor in good health, enrolled as a control in a pregnancy study. Both conserved end residues are part of each CDR3.

TRBJ2-7	TRBV5-1	CASSWPGQGPLSYEQYF
TRBJ2-1	TRBV30	CAWSVSGNNEQFF
TRBJ1-6	TRBV7-6	CASSPDRGRRNSPLHF
TRBJ2-7	TRBV5-1	CASSFDREAEQYF
TRBJ1-2	TRBV28	CASSKTGVDGYTF
TRBJ2-2	TRBV15	CATSGWDYPNEGELFF
TRBJ1-4	TRBV5-6	CASSTGQDQLGATNEKLFF
TRBJ1-5	TRBV28	CASSPPTGNQNQPQHF
TRBJ1-4	TRBV25-1	CASSEFFGSATNEKLFF
TRBJ1-2	TRBV19	CASRQGIYGYTF
TRBJ2-7	TRBV7-2	CASSPTAFYEQYF
TRBJ2-2	TRBV28	CASSSPSQPTGELFF
TRBJ2-7	TRBV11-2	CASSLEHRGIYEQYF
TRBJ2-4	TRBV21-1	CASFLLDWKNIQYF
TRBJ2-3	TRBV28	CASSPRQVGPDTQYF
TRBJ1-4	TRBV5-1	CASSLAPGTNEKLFF
TRBJ2-2	TRBV9	CASSPTGLRTGELFF
TRBJ1-1	TRBV30	CAWVSTERGTEAFF
TRBJ2-1	TRBV7-3	CASSPQAGVFNEQFF
TRBJ2-5	TRBV25-1	CASSAMGPETQYF